This T cell receptor beta chain comes out of a study of blood T cells in healthy people across ages. Study overall: About one barcoded beta molecule per two T cells was captured by template switching.

For the second PCR, which ran for roughly 6 to 12 cycles, a sample-barcoded 5' primer and a J-beta primer mix were used. MiXCR, applied by TCRdb to the 5' RACE reads, yields one record per CDR3 protein. The table has roughly 1.9 million distinct CDR3 sequences, around 40% seen once. The CDR3 is 15 amino acids. The germline CDR1 and CDR2 sequences are MNHEY and SVGEGT. Between the trimmed V and J ends, which lost 8 bases and 3 bases, there was a span of 19 bases. Each sample had at least 6.5 million PBMCs isolated. The J gene is TRBJ2-5, the V gene TRBV6-2 or TRBV6-3; D may be TRBD2 (6 bases). The sequencing sample was made of blood. The origin of this receptor is a human donor in good health. For the CDR3, the DNA is TGTGCCAGCGGACCGGTTAATAGCGGTGAAGAGACCCAGTACTTC. Its translation: CASGPVNSGEETQYF.